The rows below give T cell receptor beta chains drawn from one sample of a study of cytomegalovirus exposure and HLA in healthy donors. Using immunoSEQ multiplex PCR, the repertoire was profiled, and TCRdb retains in-frame clones only, with some absent. This table holds roughly 90,000 clones, over 80% found once. Source material: PBMCs. The source is a man younger than 35 in good health and CMV-seronegative. Each CDR3 is given without its conserved first and last residue. Each record gives: J gene, V gene, CDR3 protein.

TRBJ2-7 TRBV10-3 AISRGTGGDEQY
TRBJ1-5 TRBV28 ASRSTRVGSNQPQH
TRBJ2-5 TRBV14 ASSQEYRRLAGLQETQY
TRBJ1-1 TRBV5-6 ASSLGLGEMNTEAF
TRBJ2-1 TRBV5-4 ASSLVGPPGDEQF
TRBJ2-2 TRBV5-1 ASSSTLAGVKTGELF
- TRBV5-4 ASSLGLAVQGEQY
TRBJ2-5 TRBV29-1 SVEGQGAVLKTQY
TRBJ1-3 TRBV19 ASSTSSNSGNTIY
TRBJ1-6 TRBV6-5 ASSFARTGLNSPLH